The 27 T cell receptor beta chains in this list originate from one sample, sequenced in a study of identical twins. Each CDR3 protein is one row after TCRdb ran MiXCR on the 5' RACE reads. Of 450,000 or so distinct CDR3 sequences listed, 13% to 15% are singletons. This same sample was also part of a study on yellow fever vaccine responses in identical twins.

What was sequenced was CD4+ T cells sorted from blood. The receptor source for this set is a woman between 18 and 30 years old in good health.

The chain links TRBV2 to TRBJ2-5, with D perhaps matching TRBD2 (6 bases). The CDR3 has 15 amino acids. Germline V gene lookup returns CDR1 SNHLY and CDR2 FYNNEI. With 6 bases removed from V and 1 base from J, the gap between germline ends came to 15 bases. The CDR3 DNA sequence: TGTGCCAGCAGCCACGGGCGGGATGTCCAAGAGACCCAGTACTTC. Translated, it gives CASSHGRDVQETQYF.

The rearrangement links TRBV29-1 to TRBJ2-3, with 10 bases that match TRBD2. This CDR3 is 14 amino acids long. Looked up from germline, CDR1 is SQVTM and CDR2 is ANQGSEA. V gave up 8 bases and J gave up 4 bases; unmatched junction bases: 9. CDR3 loop: CSMSGLARADTQYF. The DNA of the CDR3 is TGCAGCATGTCGGGACTAGCGAGGGCAGATACGCAGTATTTT.

This clonotype was recorded a few times. This sequence joins TRBV12-3 or TRBV12-4 and TRBJ2-1; 9 bases align to TRBD2. The CDR3 sequence is 15 residues long. J was trimmed by 9 bases and V by 6 bases; bases with no gene match: 12. CDR3 nucleotide sequence: TGTGCCAGCAGCTCCAGCGGGGGGCGTCTTTTTGAGCAGTTCTTC. This translates into CASSSSGGRLFEQFF.

CDR3 loop: CASSQTGGPGSGANVLTF. DNA for the CDR3: TGTGCCAGCAGTCAGACAGGGGGCCCTGGCTCTGGGGCCAACGTCCTGACTTTC. The rearrangement joins TRBV6-2 or TRBV6-3 to TRBJ2-6; TRBD1 aligns across 10 bases. The CDR3 runs 18 residues. Trimming at V came to 5 bases and at J to 0 bases, leaving 7 bases not matched to a gene. Germline V gene lookup returns CDR1 MNHEY and CDR2 SVGEGT.

There are a few counts of this clonotype. CDR3 in DNA: TGTGCCAGCAGTAGCCCTAGCGGGAGTGACACCGGGGAGCTGTTTTTT. Its protein is CASSSPSGSDTGELFF. The chain carries TRBV7-6 and TRBJ2-2, with 10 bases fitting TRBD2. CDR1 is SGHVS, CDR2 FNYEAQ, per germline. The CDR3 runs 16 residues. J gave up 3 bases and V 6 bases, and 7 bases lay outside the gene matches.

Remarks on this clonotype: A junction boundary mismatches the germline segment, possibly from a read error. The chain recombines TRBV2 with TRBJ2-3, with D hard to call. Per germline, CDR1 SNHLY and CDR2 FYNNEI. The CDR3 has 14 residues. The CDR3 DNA is TGTGCGAGCACCGGTTTCAGCCCCACAGATACGCAGTATTTT. Residues: CASTGFSPTDTQYF.

The chain links TRBV19 to TRBJ2-7, with D perhaps being TRBD1 or TRBD2 (5 bases each). This CDR3 contains 14 residues. Trimming left V 7 bases short and J 3 bases short, with 16 bases between. Germline loops: CDR1 LNHDA, CDR2 SQIVND (reference sequence). Here the CDR3 reads CASNQPGTVYEQYF. The CDR3 DNA follows: TGTGCCAGTAATCAACCCGGGACGGTCTACGAGCAGTACTTC.

The rearrangement links TRBV10-3 to TRBJ2-7; TRBD1 agrees at 10 bases. V lost 6 bases, J lost 2 bases, and 4 bases stayed unmatched. Germline CDR1 ENHRY, CDR2 SYGVKD. This CDR3 has 14 amino acids. DNA of the CDR3: TGTGCCATCAGCGGACAGGGGGACCCCTACGAGCAGTACTTC. This translates into CAISGQGDPYEQYF.

The CDR3 nucleotides read TGCAGTGCCGAACCGGGACCCGAGGGTGAGCAGTTCTTC. As protein: CSAEPGPEGEQFF. The chain carries TRBV20-1 and TRBJ2-1; D may be TRBD1 or TRBD2 (5 bases each). Per germline, CDR1 DFQATT and CDR2 SNEGSKA (reference sequence). The CDR3 consists of 13 residues. V lost 6 bases, J lost 9 bases, and 18 bases lay in between.

This clonotype came up a few times. The chain is built from TRBV3-1 and TRBJ2-5; 16 nucleotides line up with TRBD2. Trimming cost V 4 bases and J 4 bases; bases outside gene matches: 9. Per the germline V gene, CDR1 is LGHDT and CDR2 is YNNKEL (reference sequence). The CDR3 runs 18 residues. CDR3 sequence: CASSPGLAGGSRGETQYF. The CDR3 DNA reads TGTGCCAGCAGCCCGGGACTAGCGGGAGGGAGCAGGGGAGAGACCCAGTACTTC.

The sample holds a few counts of this clonotype. The chain employs TRBV2 and TRBJ2-5; weak D call: TRBD1 (6 bases). CDR1 SNHLY and CDR2 FYNNEI come from the germline V gene. There are 18 residues in the CDR3. The germline V and J ends were trimmed by 3 bases and 4 bases, with 24 bases remaining between them. DNA for the CDR3: TGTGCCAGCAGTGACCTGGGGGCGACTACCCTACGGGGAGAGACCCAGTACTTC. Translating it yields CASSDLGATTLRGETQYF.

The chain combines TRBV7-2 with TRBJ2-3, with D maybe TRBD2 (6 bases). Germline CDR1 is SGHTA and CDR2 is FQGNSA. This CDR3 has 16 amino acids. With 2 bases removed from V and 6 bases from J, the gap between germline ends came to 18 bases. The CDR3 reads CASSLPPGGVGDTQYF. The DNA for the CDR3 is TGTGCCAGCAGCTTACCCCCTGGCGGGGTGGGGGATACGCAGTATTTT.

The rearrangement uses TRBV6-5 and TRBJ2-5; no firm D call. With 2 bases removed from V and 0 bases from J, the gap between germline ends came to 13 bases. This CDR3 contains 16 residues. CDR1 MNHEY and CDR2 SVGAGI come from the germline V gene. The CDR3, as DNA: TGTGCCAGCAGTTACAGGCCGGCGAAGAACCAAGAGACCCAGTACTTC. The encoded protein is CASSYRPAKNQETQYF.

This clonotype was counted between two and nine times. The chain employs TRBV20-1 and TRBJ2-2; D perhaps matches TRBD2 (6 bases). The germline V gene encodes CDR1 DFQATT and CDR2 SNEGSKA (reference sequence). The CDR3 sequence is 18 residues long. V was pared by 3 bases and J by 0 bases, with 20 bases between. The CDR3 bases are TGCAGTGCTAGGGTTCAAGGGAGGACCAGATCGAACACCGGGGAGCTGTTTTTT. Amino acids: CSARVQGRTRSNTGELFF.

V and J are TRBV29-1 and TRBJ2-4, with 7 bases aligning to TRBD2. The V gene's germline CDR1 is SQVTM and CDR2 ANQGSEA. Trimming took 1 base from V and 6 from J; bases not matched to a gene: 15. There are 17 residues in the CDR3. In DNA, the CDR3 is TGCAGCGTTGAAGCCGCCCGAGCGGGATGGGGAAGAAACATTCAGTACTTC. It translates to CSVEAARAGWGRNIQYF.

In this sample, this clonotype turned up a few times. The DNA for the CDR3 is TGTGCCAGCAGCTGGACAGGGTTCCGGAATGAGCAGTTCTTC. It translates to CASSWTGFRNEQFF. The chain carries TRBV7-9 and TRBJ2-1, with TRBD1 matching 8 bases. The CDR3 extends over 14 amino acids. V lost 4 bases to trimming and J lost 7 bases; unmatched junction nucleotides: 6. The germline V gene has CDR1 SEHNR and CDR2 FQNEAQ (reference sequence).

The chain is built from TRBV5-6 and TRBJ1-5; D is unresolved. CDR3 length: 12 amino acids. Germline V lookup: CDR1 SGHDT, CDR2 YYEEEE. Trimming stripped 4 bases from V and 4 bases from J, with 6 bases between. Here the CDR3 reads CASSLINQPQHF. The CDR3 DNA reads as TGTGCCAGCAGCCTTATAAATCAGCCCCAGCATTTT.

This clonotype was recorded a few times. The chain recombines TRBV7-2 with TRBJ2-2, with TRBD2 matching 7 bases. CDR3 length: 16 amino acids. Germline V gives CDR1 SGHTA, CDR2 FQGNSA. V shed 1 base, J shed 3 bases, and the junction held 5 bases outside the gene matches. CDR3 sequence: CASSLVGGGYTGELFF. DNA of the CDR3: TGTGCCAGCAGCTTAGTCGGCGGGGGATACACCGGGGAGCTGTTTTTT.

The chain recombines TRBV6-2 or TRBV6-3 with TRBJ2-7, with D possibly being TRBD1 (5 bases). The CDR3 runs to 16 residues. V lost 6 bases, J lost 7 bases, and 25 bases lay in between. Germline assignment: CDR1 MNHEY and CDR2 SVGEGT. This CDR3 reads CASSSLDRLGHGEQYF. For the CDR3, the DNA is TGTGCCAGCAGCTCCCTCGACCGCCTAGGACACGGTGAGCAGTACTTC.

The genes are TRBV19 and TRBJ1-5; D uncertain. This CDR3 region has 11 residues. Deletions cut 3 bases from V and 9 bases from J, with 6 bases between. Germline-derived CDR1 and CDR2 are LNHDA and SQIVND (reference sequence). This CDR3 is CASSIGGPQHF. The CDR3 DNA reads as TGTGCCAGTAGTATTGGAGGGCCCCAGCATTTT.

This clonotype was observed a few times. V gene TRBV18 combines with J gene TRBJ2-1; 13 bases are a match to TRBD2. In germline, CDR1 is KGHSH, CDR2 LQKENI. CDR3 length equals 15 residues. After removal of 3 bases from V and 7 bases from J, the junction contained 3 bases not matched to a gene. The CDR3 bases are TGTGCCAGCTCACCTACTAGCGGGGGGGCGAATGAGCAGTTCTTC. This encodes CASSPTSGGANEQFF.

This clonotype was counted at least ten times. The rearrangement links TRBV5-1 to TRBJ2-2; D may be TRBD1 (5 bases). V lost 4 bases and J lost 1, with 11 bases in between. Germline values: CDR1 SGHRS, CDR2 YFSETQ. CDR3 size: 15 residues. CDR3 nucleotides: TGCGCCAGCAGCCCCAAGACAGTGAACACCGGGGAGCTGTTTTTT. Protein product: CASSPKTVNTGELFF.

This clonotype was observed a handful of times. The V call is TRBV3-1, the J call TRBJ1-1; D remains ambiguous. Germline V lookup: CDR1 LGHDT, CDR2 YNNKEL (reference sequence). This CDR3 is 14 amino acids long. Between the trimmed V and J ends, which lost 1 base and 1 base, there was a span of 7 bases. CDR3 region: CASSQGTSNTEAFF. DNA of the CDR3: TGTGCCAGCAGCCAAGGTACTTCGAACACTGAAGCTTTCTTT.

There are a few counts of this clonotype. The genes are TRBV10-3 and TRBJ2-7; D is undetermined. Trimming took 10 bases from V and 7 from J, leaving 26 bases between them. The CDR3 covers 15 residues. Germline V gene sequence: CDR1 ENHRY, CDR2 SYGVKD. CDR3 in DNA: TGTGCCACCCCACTCGGCCCCGTTTTTGTTATGGAGCAGTACTTC. Translation: CATPLGPVFVMEQYF.

This clonotype was observed a handful of times. The chain employs TRBV20-1 and TRBJ2-5; 9 bases agree with TRBD1. The CDR3 runs 14 residues. Germline trimming cut 5 bases from V and 4 bases from J; bases unmatched to any gene: 8. The germline V gene has CDR1 DFQATT and CDR2 SNEGSKA (reference sequence). The chain's CDR3 is CSAVGQGYPETQYF. The DNA of the CDR3 is TGCAGTGCTGTGGGACAGGGATACCCAGAGACCCAGTACTTC.

V is TRBV19 and J is TRBJ2-1; 7 positions match TRBD2. Germline CDR1 and CDR2: LNHDA and SQIVND (reference sequence). The length of the CDR3 is 14 residues. The trim removed 7 bases at V and 10 bases at J, leaving 13 bases unmatched. CDR3 sequence: CASTKAGGGREQFF. The DNA for the CDR3 is TGTGCCAGTACCAAAGCTGGGGGGGGAAGGGAGCAGTTCTTC.

Ten or more counts support this clonotype. J is TRBJ2-5 and V is TRBV28; the match to TRBD2 covers 11 bases. The J segment lost 2 bases and the V segment lost 5 bases, leaving 4 bases of the junction unmatched. The CDR3 contains 15 residues. Germline assignment: CDR1 MDHEN and CDR2 SYDVKM. This chain's CDR3 is CASSLAGGLQETQYF. The CDR3 nucleotides read TGTGCCAGCAGTCTAGCGGGAGGTTTACAAGAGACCCAGTACTTC.